This T cell receptor (beta chain) was observed in a study of beta chain features in type 1 diabetes. Study outcomes and limitations: Within patients, naive, central memory and Treg TCRB repertoires seemed more similar than within healthy donors. Overrepresentation of cells with high TCR expression could result from cDNA sequencing. Among type 1 diabetes patients, VDJ junctions had fewer insertions and more deletions. Patients and controls would be equally affected if PCR favored shorter templates.

Expressed TCRB transcripts were sequenced because the isolated RNA had all been reverse transcribed beforehand. Sequencing was performed with immunoSEQ multiplex PCR; in TCRdb, only in-frame clones are kept and a portion is missing. This sample has around 300,000 clones, with 11% found just once. The germline CDR1 and CDR2 sequences are SGHTA and FQGTGA. The CDR3 is made up of 15 amino acids. J lost 3 bases, V lost 5 bases, and 4 bases had no gene match. Remarks on this clone: What it binds is not known.

The receptor was derived from a woman aged 25 to 45 in good health. The chain links TRBV7-3 to TRBJ2-1, with 10 bases identical to TRBD1. Sequencing was done on a sample of naive CD4+ T cells from blood. CDR3 residues: CASSPRDRGYNEQFF. The CDR3 DNA reads TGTGCCAGCAGCCCGAGGGACAGGGGCTACAATGAGCAGTTCTTC.